This T cell receptor beta chain came from a study of blood T cell repertoires in COVID-19 (dated by TCRdb to 2020 to 2022). As for the study more broadly: Collaborator samples came from the United States, Italy and Spain and covered acute and convalescent phases of COVID-19. The material from the prospective study consisted of cDNA or gDNA derived from T cells, B-cell-depleted T cells, or PBMCs. Subjects who had been exposed to COVID-19, were actively infected with it, or had recovered from it provided the deeply sampled blood TCRbeta repertoires that made up the dataset. A freely available public database, intended as a resource for researchers studying the immune response to SARS-CoV-2, is where the repertoires were released. Samples were obtained from the ongoing ImmuneRACE study (first 160 participants) and from 1,254 subjects provided by 6 global collaborators. A de-identified subject ID, COVID-19 status, age in years and sex were almost always included in the sample metadata. Where available, HLA class I and class II types were obtained from metadata supplied by the sample provider rather than from assay-based typing. Broad study findings and their caveats: The quantity of clinical and demographic metadata differed by source and by participant and was supplied without curation.

The table lists this clone with a count of one. There is no known antigen for this receptor. No quality values exist for individual bases; no much larger clone is one base distant. The germline V gene (reference sequence) yields GTSNPN for CDR1 and SVGIG for CDR2. Trimming removed 3 bases from V and 0 bases from J, leaving 10 bases between the germline ends. From its cysteine to its phenylalanine, the CDR3 spans 14 amino acids. Only the CDR3 portion is preserved as DNA: 42 bases, with reading frame beginning at the first base. Collaborating institutions collected whole blood in K2EDTA tubes following their own protocols. For TCRbeta analysis, collaborator samples were shipped as frozen whole blood, as isolated PBMCs, or as DNA extracted from either sample type. TCRbeta CDR3 regions were amplified from genomic DNA by means of the immunoSEQ Assay, a bias-controlled multiplex PCR. The published analysis was carried out like this. The number of nucleated cells in each sample was estimated from the amplification of reference gene primers within the assay. To quantify the absolute abundance of each unique TCRbeta CDR3 rearrangement, sequence reads were collapsed and filtered. For each sample, productive Simpson clonality was calculated by taking the square root of Simpson's diversity index across productive rearrangements. TCRdb carries this immuneACCESS record with in-frame sequences only. Its versions omit some clonotypes, under half of them owing to an unresolved V gene in the studies checked, with the rest unexplained. V and J calls and clone size come straight from that table; D and trimming were deduced from the DNA. Within this sample are more than 25,000 clones, with roughly four fifths of them counted one time only. The ten largest clones capture 25% of the sample.

The sequence is built from TRBV30 and TRBJ2-3, and possibly TRBD2, on 5 matching bases. This clonotype originated in a man aged 65 to 85 with active COVID-19. Sequences were obtained from peripheral blood. The CDR3 is CAWRAGVSTDTQYF. In nucleotide form, the sequence is TGTGCCTGGAGGGCCGGGGTCAGCACAGATACGCAGTATTTT. Full variable domain (CDR3 extended with the reference TRBV30 and TRBJ2-3 proteins): SQTIHQWPATLVQPVGSPLSLECTVEGTSNPNLYWYRQAAGRGLQLLFYSVGIGQISSEVPQNLSASRPQDRQFILSSKKLLLSDSGFYLCAWRAGVSTDTQYFGPGTRLTVL.